Reported below is one T cell receptor beta chain. Its antigen is as yet unknown. A clone one base away is much larger, so this may be a read error. This entry is derived from a study of shared clonotypes between healthy human individuals. Study-wide points: Clonotype sharing among donors was thought likely to change with sequencing depth.

Per the authors' pipeline: ImmunoSEQ output held junction-only sequences without quality scores, so filtering differed. The method was immunoSEQ multiplex PCR; TCRdb's version includes in-frame clones alone and lacks a portion of them. V and J calls and clone size follow that table, whereas D and trimming were derived from the DNA. The sample records a few hundred thousand clones, 70% to 80% being singletons. The CDR3 is 16 amino acids. The germline gives CDR1 SSHAT, CDR2 FNYEAQ (reference sequence). The J segment lost 2 bases and the V segment lost 1 base, leaving 2 bases of the junction unmatched. V is TRBV7-7 and J is TRBJ2-3, with 11 bases that match TRBD2. Source material: PBMCs. This clonotype originated in a middle-aged woman in good health. Some clones in this sample may be carry-over from other donors' samples. CDR3 sequence (DNA): TGTGCCAGCAGCTTAGGACTAGCGGGAAACACAGATACGCAGTATTTT. It codes for CASSLGLAGNTDTQYF.